This TCR beta chain was documented in a study of CD8+ T cells in alopecia areata. TCR sequencing used cDNA made by reverse transcription of extracted RNA. TCRdb's copy holds only in-frame clones and misses some; the assay was immunoSEQ multiplex PCR. The table has under 65,000 clones, around 44% seen once; the top ten hold roughly 51%. Findings and caveats of the study: Affected scalp, especially in alopecia totalis/universalis, had a higher clonality than normal scalp did.

About this clone itself: Its antigen is still unknown.

From germline, CDR1 is MDHEN and CDR2 SYDVKM. The V end lost 1 base, the J end lost 2 bases, and 5 bases lay between the germline ends. This CDR3 is built from 13 residues. The receptor comes from a human donor with alopecia areata. Sequencing was carried out using NKG2D-low CD8+ T cells sorted from blood. The chain couples TRBV28 to TRBJ2-5; no definite D call. Here the CDR3 reads CASSLFRQETQYF. CDR3 nucleotide sequence: TGTGCCAGCAGTTTATTCCGGCAAGAGACCCAGTACTTC.